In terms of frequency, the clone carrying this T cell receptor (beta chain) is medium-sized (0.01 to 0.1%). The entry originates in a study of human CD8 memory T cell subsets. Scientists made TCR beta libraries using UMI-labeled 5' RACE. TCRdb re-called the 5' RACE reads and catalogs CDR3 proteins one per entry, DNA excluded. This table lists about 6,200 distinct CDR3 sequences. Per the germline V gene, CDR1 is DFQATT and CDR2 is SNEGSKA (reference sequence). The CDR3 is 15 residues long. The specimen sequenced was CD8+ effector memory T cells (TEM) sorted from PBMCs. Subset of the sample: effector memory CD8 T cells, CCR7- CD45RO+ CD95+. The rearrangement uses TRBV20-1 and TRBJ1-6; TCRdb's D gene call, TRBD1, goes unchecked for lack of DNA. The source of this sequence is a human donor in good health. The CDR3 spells CSAREVQGEASPLHF.